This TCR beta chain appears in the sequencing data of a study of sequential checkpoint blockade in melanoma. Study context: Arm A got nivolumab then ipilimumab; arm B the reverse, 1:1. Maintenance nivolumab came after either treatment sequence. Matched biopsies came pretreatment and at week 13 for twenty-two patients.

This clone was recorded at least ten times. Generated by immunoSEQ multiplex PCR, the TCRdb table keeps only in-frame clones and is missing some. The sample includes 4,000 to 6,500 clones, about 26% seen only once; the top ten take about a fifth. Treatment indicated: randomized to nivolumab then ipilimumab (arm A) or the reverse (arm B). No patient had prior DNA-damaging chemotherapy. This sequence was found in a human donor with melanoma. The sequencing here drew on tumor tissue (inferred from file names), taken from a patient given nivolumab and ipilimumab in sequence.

Written as DNA, the CDR3 is TGTGCCAGCAGCTCCCCAATAGCGGGAGCAGATACGCAGTATTTT. It translates to CASSSPIAGADTQYF. The chain combines TRBV11-3 with TRBJ2-3; TRBD2 agrees at 9 bases. Unmatched junction bases numbered 6, after V lost 4 bases and J lost 4 bases. Per germline, CDR1 SGHNT and CDR2 YENEEA. The CDR3 spans 15 residues. The complete variable domain, with remaining parts taken from reference TRBV11-3 and TRBJ2-3, reads EAGVVQSPRYKIIEKKQPVAFWCNPISGHNTLYWYLQNLGQGPELLIRYENEEAVDDSQLPKDRFSAERLKGVDSTLKIQPAELGDSAVYLCASSSPIAGADTQYFGPGTRLTVL.